Described below is a single T cell receptor (beta chain) sequence and its context. This CDR3 has 14 residues. Germline V CDR1 and CDR2: SGHDT, YYEEEE. V gave up 5 bases and J gave up 4 bases; unmatched junction bases: 7. Per the study methods: Reference gene primer amplification yielded estimated nucleated cell counts. Repertoires were generated with immunoSEQ multiplex PCR, while TCRdb's copy carries only in-frame clones and drops some. That table furnishes V, J and clone size, whereas the DNA furnished D and trimming. The sample lists approximately 100,000 clones, 75% to 85% occurring once. The sample originates from a study of blood T cell repertoires in COVID-19.

The source material was peripheral blood. This chain uses TRBV5-6 with TRBJ1-1; TRBD1 matches 8 bases. The TCR originated in a human donor in a cohort sampled during active COVID-19. CDR3 DNA: TGTGCCAGCAGTCAAGGACAGGGTAGCACTGAAGCTTTCTTT. Translated, it gives CASSQGQGSTEAFF.